This T cell receptor (beta chain) was profiled in a study of blood T cells in healthy people across ages (dated by TCRdb to between 2015 and 2017). Regarding the research as a whole: In model experiments, roughly one uniquely barcoded TCR beta cDNA molecule per two T cells was captured by template switching. Donors were grouped into four age groups: young (average 16 years), middle-aged (around 39), aged (roughly 67) and long-lived (around 82). Using the same blood draw, the study looked at two additional independent replicas of 1 million unique cDNA reads for two donors, one aged 18 to 30 and the other aged 80 or older. To avoid experimental bias, donors of different ages were distributed randomly across sequencing lanes. The study measured age-related changes in TCR beta repertoire diversity using deep sequencing normalized with unique cDNA molecular identifiers.

Library preparation used 5' RACE. Sequencing was carried out with an Illumina HiSeq 2500. A second about 7 to 12 cycle PCR used a sample-barcoded 5' primer and a J-beta primer mix. A unique molecular identifier was introduced onto each TCR beta cDNA molecule by a template-switch 5' adaptor carrying 12 random nucleotides. At least 3 million CDR3-containing paired-end reads were obtained from each sample. The Mint cDNA synthesis kit, primed by a TRBC-specific oligonucleotide, was used to synthesize first-strand cDNA from all RNA. Following uracil-DNA glycosylase treatment, a first 18-cycle PCR with universal primers M1SS and BC2_uni_R was performed on all cDNA. As for the original processing: Each sample was normalized by randomly selecting 1 million high-quality reads, each carrying a distinct molecular identifier. Reads sharing molecular identifiers were discarded rather than binned into consensus sequences. MiTCR, set to a Q25 quality threshold and the strictest error-elimination algorithm, was used for CDR3 identification, clonotype clustering and error correction. Lower-bound total TCR beta diversity was estimated with a nonparametric unseen species model using Euler transformation. TCRdb cleaned the public reads at Q25 with fastp, built clones with MiXCR and kept in-frame beta chains. Each CDR3 protein appears once, grouped with its most common genes and DNA. The V and J calls and clone size are TCRdb's, not the authors'. The sample table records 700,000 to 1,000,000 distinct CDR3 sequences; roughly 44% of these occur just once. Of the sample, approximately 20% falls within the top ten clones.

Overall results and qualifications from the work: Estimates of total diversity based on one million sequenced T cells were regarded as lower bounds and as underestimates. Observed TCR beta diversity per million T cells fell roughly linearly with age, and a significant reduction was already apparent by age around 40. Bulk unsorted PBMC profiling prevented conclusive comparison of naive and antigen-experienced compartments. Because the CMV infection status of the donors was unknown, age-related changes in expanded clonotypes may potentially have been confounded. The percentage of naive T cells measured by flow cytometry correlated strongly with observed TCR beta diversity. Compared with the aged group, more naive CD4+ T cells, fewer expanded clones and increased TCR diversity were shown by the long-lived group, suggesting age selection.

The CDR3 runs 12 residues from the cysteine to the phenylalanine. CDR3 DNA is the only sequence kept; it has 36 bases, read in frame from the first base. The trim is 0 bases for V and 7 bases for J, with a gap of 9 bases between the germline ends. As encoded in the germline V gene, CDR1 is SQVTM while CDR2 is ANQGSEA. With respect to this clonotype: Its antigen target is currently unknown. Base qualities are not recorded, but no much larger clone differs from it by a single base.

The 39 donors, aged 6 to 90 years, were systemically healthy Caucasian individuals from Russia. Ten milliliters of peripheral blood were drawn from each donor into EDTA-treated Vacutainer tubes. Ficoll-Paque density-gradient centrifugation was used to isolate PBMCs, with at least 6.5 million per sample. Trizol reagent was used to extract total RNA from the PBMCs, yielding at least 5.5 micrograms per sample. For every donor, an aliquot of PBMCs went through flow cytometry to measure the percentages of naive CD45RAhigh/CD27high T cells. The source of this sequence is a man in his fifties or sixties in good health. This chain is built from TRBV29-1 and TRBJ1-2; no D gene call is confident. The material sequenced was blood. The nucleotide sequence is given as TGCAGCGTTGAAGACAGTCCCCGTGGCTACACCTTC. Its product reads: CSVEDSPRGYTF.